The entry below describes one T cell receptor beta chain. Its specificity is unknown. The table came from immunoSEQ multiplex PCR; TCRdb's copy has only in-frame clones and leaves some out. The top ten clones hold roughly 17% of a sample with about 20,000 clones, approximately 73% of them seen once. The data are from a study of intratumoral heterogeneity in liver cancer. Study-wide context: Most patients were male, with a median age of approximately 59 years.

The ends were cut back, 5 bases at V and 1 base at J, with 15 bases in the middle. This CDR3 has 15 amino acids. The V gene's germline CDR1 is SGHVS and CDR2 FQNEAQ. Study-level findings and limits: A noted limitation was under-sampling of tumor-infiltrating lymphocytes.

All patients had early-stage hepatocellular carcinoma and were untreated before surgical resection. Samples came from areas without visible necrosis or hemorrhage. The chain combines TRBV7-8 with TRBJ2-7, with D tentatively TRBD1 or TRBD2 (5 bases each). Sequences were derived from tumor-adjacent normal tissue, sampled before any cancer treatment. The sequence came from a woman in her seventies with hepatocellular carcinoma. DNA for the CDR3: TGTGCCAGCAGCGAAACCGGGACCGCGTCCTACGAGCAGTACTTC. As protein: CASSETGTASYEQYF.